This T cell receptor beta chain is from a study of CD8 T cells in ankylosing spondylitis. Study outcomes and limitations: Within matched ankylosing spondylitis synovial fluid, disease-linked clones were reportedly significantly enriched. Disease-associated clones were CD8+ and fairly uncommon in peripheral blood. A motif of eight highly homologous TCR beta variants was seen as apparently characteristic of ankylosing spondylitis blood.

This CDR3 spans 13 amino acids. Germline CDR1 and CDR2: SGHRS and YFSETQ. V lost 6 bases and J 4 bases, leaving 11 bases between the germline ends. Quantitative barcoded 5'-RACE was used to prepare TCR beta libraries. MiXCR, run by TCRdb on the 5' RACE reads, gives a single entry per CDR3 protein. The top ten clones hold under 4.5% of a sample with about 460,000 distinct CDR3 sequences, 5.3% of them seen once. This clonotype came up many times. Its antigen is not identified. This chain connects TRBV5-1 to TRBJ2-1; TRBD1 or TRBD2 may be the D gene (5 bases each). Sequencing was done on a sample of blood, either unsorted or a sorted T cell fraction (not recorded which). This clonotype was obtained from a male donor with ankylosing spondylitis. CDR3 protein: CASKWDGYNEQFF. Here the CDR3 DNA reads TGCGCCAGCAAATGGGACGGATACAATGAGCAGTTCTTC.